This TCR beta chain was found in a study of blood T cell repertoires in COVID-19. J was trimmed by 1 base and V by 5 bases; bases with no gene match: 11. CDR3 length equals 17 residues. The germline CDR1 and CDR2 sequences are SGHVS and FNYEAQ. This clone has just a few counts. Some clones are missing from TCRdb's copy, which holds only in-frame ones; the method was immunoSEQ multiplex PCR. The data hold approximately 150,000 clones, with 84% observed a single time. V usage is TRBV7-6 and J usage is TRBJ2-1; 7 bases map to TRBD2. Sequencing was carried out using peripheral blood. The TCR was taken from a woman aged 50 to 60 in a cohort sampled during active or convalescent COVID-19. CDR3 in amino acids: CASSPALGGSSYNEQFF. The CDR3 nucleotides are TGTGCCAGCAGCCCCGCCTTGGGGGGGAGTTCCTACAATGAGCAGTTCTTC. Full variable domain (remainder filled in from reference TRBV7-6 and TRBJ2-1): GAGVSQSPRYKVTKRGQDVALRCDPISGHVSLYWYRQALGQGPEFLTYFNYEAQQDKSGLPNDRFSAERPEGSISTLTIQRTEQRDSAMYRCASSPALGGSSYNEQFFGPGTRLTVL.